The sequence of this TCR beta chain was determined in a study of blood T cell repertoires in COVID-19. About the study: Samples came from the United States, Italy and Spain, spanning acute and convalescent COVID-19. From T cells, B-cell-depleted T cells, or PBMCs came the material, which was cDNA or gDNA.

Authors' data handling: Estimates of nucleated cell counts were drawn from the amplification of reference gene primers. Libraries were prepared by immunoSEQ multiplex PCR; TCRdb keeps only in-frame clonotypes and omits some of them. V and J calls and clone size come straight from that table; D and trimming were deduced from the DNA. The profile covers under 300,000 clones, with approximately 90% appearing a single time and around 2% taken by the ten largest. The CDR3 consists of 15 residues. CDR1 is SEHNR and CDR2 is FQNEAQ in the germline V gene (reference sequence). Trimming removed 6 bases at V and 4 bases at J, with 18 bases between.

The chain joins TRBV7-9 to TRBJ2-5, with D possibly being TRBD2 (5 bases). Sample: peripheral blood. This clonotype was obtained from a woman in her forties who had recovered from COVID-19. CDR3 nucleotide sequence: TGTGCCAGCAGTCGATCCCCGGGAACCCGAGAGACCCAGTACTTC. It codes for CASSRSPGTRETQYF. The full variable domain, in which reference TRBV7-9 and TRBJ2-5 provide the parts outside the CDR3, is DTGVSQNPRHKITKRGQNVTFRCDPISEHNRLYWYRQTLGQGPEFLTYFQNEAQLEKSRLLSDRFSAERPKGSFSTLEIQRTEQGDSAMYLCASSRSPGTRETQYFGPGTRLLVL.